The clone carrying this TCR beta chain was recorded a few times. The data were taken from a study of blood T cell repertoires in COVID-19. Study information: The samples span acute and convalescent COVID-19 from the United States, Italy and Spain. PBMCs, B-cell-depleted T cells, or T cells were the source of the cDNA or gDNA that made up the material.

V lost 0 bases and J lost 5; bases outside the gene matches: 2. This CDR3 comprises 13 residues. The germline V gene encodes CDR1 SGHRS and CDR2 YFSETQ. Profiled with immunoSEQ multiplex PCR; TCRdb holds only in-frame clones, not every one. The sample has 200,000 to 250,000 clones, 65% to 90% seen once; the top ten hold about 5%. This receptor was taken from a human donor in a cohort sampled during active COVID-19. The V call is TRBV5-1, the J call TRBJ2-7; 7 bases line up with TRBD2. The sequencing sample was made of peripheral blood. CDR3 sequence reads: CASSLAGGDEQYF. The DNA for the CDR3 is TGCGCCAGCAGCTTGGCGGGAGGAGACGAGCAGTACTTC.